This T cell receptor (beta chain) was found in a study of OX40 agonist ivuxolimab in advanced cancers. As concerns this clone: Antigen unknown.

General study findings and limits: Blood T cells, both CD4+ and CD8+, expanded clonally by week 6 at 0.1 to 3.0 mg/kg. Which antigen the expanded peripheral T cells recognized is unknown.

Autoimmune disease history or systemic immunosuppression disqualified patients. Blood sampling was done at baseline, cycle 4 day 1, and cycle 7 day 1. The CDR3 is 15 residues long. The V end lost 3 bases, the J end lost 7 bases, and 16 bases lay between the germline ends. Germline V lookup: CDR1 ENHRY, CDR2 SYGVKD. Produced via immunoSEQ multiplex PCR; TCRdb's table is partial and in-frame only. This sample has fewer than 100,000 clones, with around 86% found just once. The origin of this receptor is an adult with an advanced solid tumor such as melanoma, head and neck, liver or kidney cancer. Sequences were derived from CD4+ or CD8+ T cells sorted from blood, sampled in a trial of the OX40 agonist ivuxolimab. V usage is TRBV10-3 and J usage is TRBJ2-1; possible D gene TRBD2, 7 bases. CDR3: CAISDGWGGLNEQFF. DNA of the CDR3: TGTGCCATCAGTGACGGCTGGGGGGGCCTAAATGAGCAGTTCTTC.